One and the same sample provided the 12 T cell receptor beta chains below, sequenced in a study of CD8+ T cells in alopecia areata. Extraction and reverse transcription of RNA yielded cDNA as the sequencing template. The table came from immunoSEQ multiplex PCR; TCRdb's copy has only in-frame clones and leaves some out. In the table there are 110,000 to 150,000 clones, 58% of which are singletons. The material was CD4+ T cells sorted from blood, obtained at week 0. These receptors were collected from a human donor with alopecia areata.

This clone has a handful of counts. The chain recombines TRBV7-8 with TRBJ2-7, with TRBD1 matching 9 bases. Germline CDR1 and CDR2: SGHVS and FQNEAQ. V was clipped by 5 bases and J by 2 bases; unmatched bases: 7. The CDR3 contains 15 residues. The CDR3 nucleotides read TGTGCCAGCAGCCGTGGCGGGACAGGGACCTACGAGCAGTACTTC. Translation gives CASSRGGTGTYEQYF.

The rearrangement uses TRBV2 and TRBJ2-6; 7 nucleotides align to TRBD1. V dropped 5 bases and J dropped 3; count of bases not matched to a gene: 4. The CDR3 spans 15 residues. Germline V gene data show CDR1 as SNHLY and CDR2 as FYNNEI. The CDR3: CASSQQGYGANVLTF. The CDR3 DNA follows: TGTGCCAGCAGTCAACAGGGGTATGGGGCCAACGTCCTGACTTTC.

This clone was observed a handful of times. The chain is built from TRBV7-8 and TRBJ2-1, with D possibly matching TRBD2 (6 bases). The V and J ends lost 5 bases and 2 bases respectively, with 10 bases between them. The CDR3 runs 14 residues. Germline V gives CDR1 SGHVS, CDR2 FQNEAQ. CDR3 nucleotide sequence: TGTGCCAGCAGCCCCCGGAGGGCCTACAATGAGCAGTTCTTC. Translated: CASSPRRAYNEQFF. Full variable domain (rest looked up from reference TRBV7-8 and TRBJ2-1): GAGVSQSPRYKVAKRGQDVALRCDPISGHVSLFWYQQALGQGPEFLTYFQNEAQLDKSGLPSDRFFAERPEGSVSTLKIQRTQQEDSAVYLCASSPRRAYNEQFFGPGTRLTVL.

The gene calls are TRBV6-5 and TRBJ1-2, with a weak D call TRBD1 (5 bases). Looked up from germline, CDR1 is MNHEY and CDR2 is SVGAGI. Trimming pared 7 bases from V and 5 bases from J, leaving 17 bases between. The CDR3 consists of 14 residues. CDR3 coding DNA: TGTGCCAGCACCCAACCGGGACGGTTATATGGCTACACCTTC. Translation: CASTQPGRLYGYTF.

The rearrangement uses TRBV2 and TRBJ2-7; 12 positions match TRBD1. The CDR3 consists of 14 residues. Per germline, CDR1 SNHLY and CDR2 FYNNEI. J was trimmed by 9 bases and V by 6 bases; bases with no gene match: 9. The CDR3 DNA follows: TGTGCCAGCAGGCCGGGACAGGGGGCCGCGCCGCAGTACTTC. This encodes CASRPGQGAAPQYF.

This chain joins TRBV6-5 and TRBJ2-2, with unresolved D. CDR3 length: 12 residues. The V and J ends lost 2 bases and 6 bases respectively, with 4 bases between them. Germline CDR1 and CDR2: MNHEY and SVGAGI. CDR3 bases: TGTGCCAGCAGTTACGAGGCCGGGGAGCTGTTTTTT. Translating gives CASSYEAGELFF.

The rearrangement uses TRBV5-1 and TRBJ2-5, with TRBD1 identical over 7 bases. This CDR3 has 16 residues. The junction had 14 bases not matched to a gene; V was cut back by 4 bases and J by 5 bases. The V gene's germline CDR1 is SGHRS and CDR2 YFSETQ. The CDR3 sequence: CASSSFVTGAAETQYF. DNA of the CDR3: TGCGCCAGCAGCAGCTTCGTCACAGGGGCTGCGGAGACCCAGTACTTC. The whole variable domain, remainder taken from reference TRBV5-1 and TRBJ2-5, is KAGVTQTPRYLIKTRGQQVTLSCSPISGHRSVSWYQQTPGQGLQFLFEYFSETQRNKGNFPGRFSGRQFSNSRSEMNVSTLELGDSALYLCASSSFVTGAAETQYFGPGTRLLVL.

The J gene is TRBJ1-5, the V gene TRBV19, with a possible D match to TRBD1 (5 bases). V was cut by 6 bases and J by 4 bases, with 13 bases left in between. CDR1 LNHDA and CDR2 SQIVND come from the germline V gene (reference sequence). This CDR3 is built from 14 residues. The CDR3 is CASSYGDGNQPQHF. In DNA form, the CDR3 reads TGTGCCAGTAGCTATGGGGACGGGAATCAGCCCCAGCATTTT. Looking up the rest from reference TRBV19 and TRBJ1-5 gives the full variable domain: DGGITQSPKYLFRKEGQNVTLSCEQNLNHDAMYWYRQDPGQGLRLIYYSQIVNDFQKGDIAEGYSVSREKKESFPLTVTSAQKNPTAFYLCASSYGDGNQPQHFGDGTRLSIL.

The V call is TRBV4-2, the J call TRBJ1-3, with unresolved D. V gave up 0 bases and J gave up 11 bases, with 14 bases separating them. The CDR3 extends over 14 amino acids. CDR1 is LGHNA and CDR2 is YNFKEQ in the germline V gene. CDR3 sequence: CASSQDSTGLAIYF. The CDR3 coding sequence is TGTGCCAGCAGCCAAGACTCAACCGGACTTGCCATATATTTT.

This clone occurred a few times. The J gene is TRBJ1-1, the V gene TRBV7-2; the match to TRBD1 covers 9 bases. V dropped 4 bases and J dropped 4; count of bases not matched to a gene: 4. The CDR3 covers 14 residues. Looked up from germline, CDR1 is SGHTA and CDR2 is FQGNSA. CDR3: CASSWDRATTEAFF. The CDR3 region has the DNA TGTGCCAGCAGCTGGGACAGGGCTACCACTGAAGCTTTCTTT.

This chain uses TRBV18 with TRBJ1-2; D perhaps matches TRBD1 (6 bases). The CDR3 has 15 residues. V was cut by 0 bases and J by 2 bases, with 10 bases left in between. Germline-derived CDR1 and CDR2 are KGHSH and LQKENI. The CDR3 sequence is CASSPPRTENYGYTF. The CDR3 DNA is TGTGCCAGCTCACCACCAAGGACAGAGAACTATGGCTACACCTTC.

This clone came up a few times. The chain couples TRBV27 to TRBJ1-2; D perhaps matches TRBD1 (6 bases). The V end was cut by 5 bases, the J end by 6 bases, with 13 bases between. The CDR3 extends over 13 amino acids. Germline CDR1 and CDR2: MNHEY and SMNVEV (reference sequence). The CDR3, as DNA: TGTGCCAGCAGTCGGGGGCCCCGGCATGGCTACACCTTC. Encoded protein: CASSRGPRHGYTF.